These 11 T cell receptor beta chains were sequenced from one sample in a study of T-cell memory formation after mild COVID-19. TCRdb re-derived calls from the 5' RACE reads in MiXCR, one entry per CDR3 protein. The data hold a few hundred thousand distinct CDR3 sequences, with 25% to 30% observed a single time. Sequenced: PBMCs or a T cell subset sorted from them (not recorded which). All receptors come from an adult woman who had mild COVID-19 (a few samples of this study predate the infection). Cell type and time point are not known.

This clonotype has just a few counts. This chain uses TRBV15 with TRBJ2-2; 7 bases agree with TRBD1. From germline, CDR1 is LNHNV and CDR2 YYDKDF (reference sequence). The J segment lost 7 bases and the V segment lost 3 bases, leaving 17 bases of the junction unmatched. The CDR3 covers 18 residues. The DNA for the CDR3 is TGTGCCACCAGCAGGTCATCGCCCGGGACAGCTAACGTCGGGGAGCTGTTTTTT. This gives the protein CATSRSSPGTANVGELFF.

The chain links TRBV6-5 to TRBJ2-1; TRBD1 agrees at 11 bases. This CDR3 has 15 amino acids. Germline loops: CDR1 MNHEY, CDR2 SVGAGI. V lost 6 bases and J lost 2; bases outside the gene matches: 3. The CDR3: CASRRDRGTYNEQFF. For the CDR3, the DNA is TGTGCCAGCAGGCGGGACAGGGGGACCTACAATGAGCAGTTCTTC.

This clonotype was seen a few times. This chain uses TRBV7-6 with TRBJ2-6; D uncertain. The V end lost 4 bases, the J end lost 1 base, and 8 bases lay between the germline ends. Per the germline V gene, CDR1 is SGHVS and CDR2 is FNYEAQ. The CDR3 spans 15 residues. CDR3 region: CASSSSRSGANVLTF. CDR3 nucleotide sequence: TGTGCCAGCAGCTCAAGTCGGTCTGGGGCCAACGTCCTGACTTTC.

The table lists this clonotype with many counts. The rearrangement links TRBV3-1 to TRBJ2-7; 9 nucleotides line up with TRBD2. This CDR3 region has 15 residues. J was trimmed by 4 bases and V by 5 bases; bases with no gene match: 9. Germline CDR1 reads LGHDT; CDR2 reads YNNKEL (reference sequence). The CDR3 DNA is TGTGCCAGCAGCTTCGTGCGGGGGGGCGTGTACGAGCAGTACTTC. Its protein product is CASSFVRGGVYEQYF.

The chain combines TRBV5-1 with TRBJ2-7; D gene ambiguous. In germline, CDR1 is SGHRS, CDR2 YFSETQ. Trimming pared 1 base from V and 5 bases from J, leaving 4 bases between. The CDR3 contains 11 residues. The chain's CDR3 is CASSLTDEQYF. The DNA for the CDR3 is TGCGCCAGCAGCTTGACGGACGAGCAGTACTTC. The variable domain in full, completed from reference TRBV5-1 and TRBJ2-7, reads KAGVTQTPRYLIKTRGQQVTLSCSPISGHRSVSWYQQTPGQGLQFLFEYFSETQRNKGNFPGRFSGRQFSNSRSEMNVSTLELGDSALYLCASSLTDEQYFGPGTRLTVT.

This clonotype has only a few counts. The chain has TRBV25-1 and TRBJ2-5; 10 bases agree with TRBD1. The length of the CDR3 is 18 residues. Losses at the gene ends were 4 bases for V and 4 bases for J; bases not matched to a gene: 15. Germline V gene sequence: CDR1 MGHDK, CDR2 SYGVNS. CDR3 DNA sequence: TGTGCCAGCAGTGGTACCGGGACAGGGGTTAGGGATAGAGAGACCCAGTACTTC. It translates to CASSGTGTGVRDRETQYF.

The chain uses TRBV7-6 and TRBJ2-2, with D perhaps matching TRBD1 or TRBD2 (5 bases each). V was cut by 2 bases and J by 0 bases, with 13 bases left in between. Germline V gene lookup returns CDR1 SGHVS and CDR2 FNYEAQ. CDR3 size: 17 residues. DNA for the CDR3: TGTGCCAGCAGCTTACCCCCGGGGACGGCGAACACCGGGGAGCTGTTTTTT. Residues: CASSLPPGTANTGELFF. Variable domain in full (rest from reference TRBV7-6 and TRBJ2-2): GAGVSQSPRYKVTKRGQDVALRCDPISGHVSLYWYRQALGQGPEFLTYFNYEAQQDKSGLPNDRFSAERPEGSISTLTIQRTEQRDSAMYRCASSLPPGTANTGELFFGEGSRLTVL.

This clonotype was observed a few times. This CDR3 is CASSLVGTGITDTQYF. The CDR3 DNA reads TGTGCCAGCAGCTTAGTAGGGACAGGGATCACAGATACGCAGTATTTT. The chain is built from TRBV7-2 and TRBJ2-3, with TRBD1 matching over 9 bases. J gave up 2 bases and V 1 base, and 4 bases lay outside the gene matches. This CDR3 comprises 16 residues. Germline V CDR1 and CDR2: SGHTA, FQGNSA.

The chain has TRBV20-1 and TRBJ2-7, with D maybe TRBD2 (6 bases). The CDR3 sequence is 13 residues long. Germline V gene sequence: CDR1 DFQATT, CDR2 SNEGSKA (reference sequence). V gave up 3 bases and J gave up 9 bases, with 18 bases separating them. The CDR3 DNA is TGCAGTGCTAGGAGGTCTAGCGAACATTGGCAGTACTTC. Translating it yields CSARRSSEHWQYF.

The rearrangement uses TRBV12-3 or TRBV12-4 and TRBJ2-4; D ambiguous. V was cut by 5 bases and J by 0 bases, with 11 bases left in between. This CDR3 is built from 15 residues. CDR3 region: CASSPVGGAKNIQYF. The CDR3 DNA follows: TGTGCCAGCAGTCCGGTTGGTGGAGCCAAAAACATTCAGTACTTC.

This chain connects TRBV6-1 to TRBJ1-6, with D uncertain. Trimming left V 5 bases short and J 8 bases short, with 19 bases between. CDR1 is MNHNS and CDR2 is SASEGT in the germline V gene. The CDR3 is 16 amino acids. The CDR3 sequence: CASSPQRTDWDSPLHF. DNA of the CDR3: TGTGCCAGCAGTCCGCAGCGGACGGACTGGGATTCACCCCTCCACTTT.